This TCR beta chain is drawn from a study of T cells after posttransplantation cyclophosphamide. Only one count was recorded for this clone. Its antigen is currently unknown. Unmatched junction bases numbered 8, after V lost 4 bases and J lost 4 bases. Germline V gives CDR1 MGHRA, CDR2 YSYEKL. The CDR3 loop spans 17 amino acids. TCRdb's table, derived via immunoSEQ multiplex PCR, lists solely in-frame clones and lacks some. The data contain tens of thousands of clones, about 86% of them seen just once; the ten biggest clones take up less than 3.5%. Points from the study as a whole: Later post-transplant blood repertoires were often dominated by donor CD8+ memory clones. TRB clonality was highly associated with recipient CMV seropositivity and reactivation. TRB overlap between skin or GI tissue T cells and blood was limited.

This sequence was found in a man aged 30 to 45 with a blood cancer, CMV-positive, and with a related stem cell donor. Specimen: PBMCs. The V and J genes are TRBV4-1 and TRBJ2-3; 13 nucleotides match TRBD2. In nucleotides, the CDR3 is TGCGCCAGCAGCCCGAGGACTAGCGGGAGTTCAGCAGATACGCAGTATTTT. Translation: CASSPRTSGSSADTQYF.